This TCR beta chain was captured in a study of Graves' ophthalmopathy and Graves' hyperthyroidism. RNA transcripts served as template for amplifying TCR beta CDR3 sequences. First-round RT-PCR relied on HTBI primers, and a second-round multiplex PCR came next. TCRdb reprocessed the multiplex PCR reads with MiXCR, giving one entry per CDR3 protein. The table lists 300,000 to 450,000 distinct CDR3 sequences, about 15% of them singletons, with 2.4% in the top ten. The CDR3 is 15 amino acids. V dropped 3 bases and J dropped 3; count of bases not matched to a gene: 6. Germline CDR1 reads DFQATT; CDR2 reads SNEGSKA (reference sequence). Ineligible for inclusion were patients with other autoimmune diseases, uncontrolled infections, pregnancy or lactation.

The TCR was taken from an adult woman with stable Graves' hyperthyroidism. The specimen sequenced was peripheral blood. The chain uses TRBV20-1 and TRBJ2-2; 8 nucleotides line up with TRBD2. CDR3 DNA sequence: TGCAGTGCTAGCAGGCTAGCGGGTTACACCGGGGAGCTGTTTTTT. Its translation is CSASRLAGYTGELFF.